Listed below are T cell receptor beta chains from one sample, sequenced in a study of OX40 agonist ivuxolimab in advanced cancers. TCRdb's copy holds only in-frame clones and misses some; the assay was immunoSEQ multiplex PCR. The data hold under 20,000 clones, with around 70% observed a single time. The specimen was CD4+ or CD8+ T cells sorted from blood, collected in a trial of the OX40 agonist ivuxolimab. These TCRs come from an adult with an advanced solid tumor such as melanoma, head and neck, liver or kidney cancer. Both conserved end residues are part of each CDR3. Each record gives: D gene, clone size, J gene, V gene, CDR3 length, CDR3 protein, CDR3 DNA. A D gene is named only where the DNA matches it firmly. A row's size may be missing; if present it is once, few, many or a size class.

. | once | TRBJ1-1 | TRBV6-5 | 15 | CASSYRGDRGAEAFF | TGTGCCAGCAGTTACCGGGGAGATCGGGGCGCTGAAGCTTTCTTT
. | . | TRBJ1-1 | TRBV6-5 | 13 | CASSYTPKVEAFF | TGTGCCAGCAGTTATACCCCTAAGGTTGAAGCTTTCTTT
TRBD2 | . | TRBJ2-5 | TRBV28 | 17 | CASSPIPGLARQETQYF | TGTGCCAGCAGCCCCATTCCGGGACTAGCCCGACAAGAGACCCAGTACTTC
. | . | TRBJ2-1 | TRBV4-3 | 15 | CASSQDVQLGNEQFF | TGCGCCAGCAGCCAAGATGTCCAGCTCGGCAATGAGCAGTTCTTC
TRBD1 | . | TRBJ1-1 | TRBV7-8 | 15 | CASSLGTGMNTEAFF | TGTGCCAGCAGCTTGGGGACAGGGATGAACACTGAAGCTTTCTTT
TRBD2 | . | TRBJ2-2 | TRBV6-1 | 14 | CASGQRGNTGELFF | TGTGCCAGCGGCCAGCGGGGTAACACCGGGGAGCTGTTTTTT
. | . | TRBJ2-7 | TRBV5-5 | 15 | CASSGARTASYEQYF | TGTGCCAGCAGCGGTGCTAGGACGGCATCCTACGAGCAGTACTTC
. | . | TRBJ2-1 | TRBV11-2 | 18 | CASSLKSRVDVAHNEQFF | TGTGCCAGCAGCTTAAAAAGCAGGGTGGACGTGGCCCATAATGAGCAGTTCTTC
TRBD1 | . | TRBJ1-1 | TRBV9 | 14 | CASSGGQMNTEAFF | TGTGCCAGCAGCGGGGGACAGATGAACACTGAAGCTTTCTTT
. | once | TRBJ1-2 | TRBV2 | 13 | CASSEGAEDGYTF | TGTGCCAGCAGTGAAGGGGCCGAGGATGGCTACACCTTC
. | . | TRBJ2-3 | TRBV5-8 | 13 | CASSSLGGDTQYF | TGTGCCAGCAGCTCCTTGGGGGGAGATACGCAGTATTTT
. | . | TRBJ2-5 | TRBV27 | 13 | CASSLRGTETQYF | TGTGCCAGCAGTCTCAGGGGAACTGAGACCCAGTACTTC
TRBD2 | once | TRBJ2-2 | TRBV4-1 | 15 | CASSQRTSGTGELFF | TGCGCCAGCAGCCAAAGGACTAGCGGCACCGGGGAGCTGTTTTTT
TRBD1 | . | TRBJ2-4 | TRBV4-3 | 19 | CASSQETGTLSFDKNIQYF | TGCGCCAGCAGCCAAGAGACAGGGACGTTAAGTTTTGACAAAAACATTCAGTACTTC
TRBD1 | . | TRBJ2-1 | TRBV27 | 13 | CASSPQQGTEQFF | TGTGCCAGCAGCCCACAACAGGGGACTGAGCAGTTCTTC
TRBD1 | . | TRBJ2-3 | TRBV2 | 16 | CASSESGTGNTDTQYF | TGTGCCAGCAGTGAATCCGGGACAGGGAACACAGATACGCAGTATTTT
. | . | TRBJ2-2 | TRBV27 | 15 | CASSGTRVGTGELFF | TGTGCCAGCAGCGGGACCAGGGTTGGCACCGGGGAGCTGTTTTTT
. | many | TRBJ2-2 | TRBV29-1 | 12 | CSVVKGAGELFF | TGCAGCGTTGTTAAGGGGGCCGGGGAGCTGTTTTTT
. | . | TRBJ1-2 | TRBV27 | 13 | CASSPTGNYGYTF | TGTGCCAGCAGCCCCACAGGGAACTATGGCTACACCTTC
. | . | TRBJ2-7 | TRBV6-6 | 14 | CASSYGGDVNEQYF | TGTGCCAGCAGTTACGGGGGCGATGTCAACGAGCAGTACTTC
. | once | TRBJ2-7 | TRBV7-9 | 14 | CASKPRTGDAEQYF | TGTGCCAGCAAGCCGAGGACGGGGGATGCCGAGCAGTACTTC
. | medium-sized | TRBJ2-1 | TRBV9 | 12 | CASSVAGKEQFF | TGTGCCAGCAGCGTAGCCGGGAAGGAGCAGTTCTTC
. | . | TRBJ2-3 | TRBV7-2 | 13 | CASREGGTDTQYF | TGTGCCAGCAGGGAGGGTGGGACAGATACGCAGTATTTT
TRBD1 | . | TRBJ2-3 | TRBV9 | 15 | CASSVARGLSDTQYF | TGTGCCAGCAGCGTAGCCAGGGGGCTTTCGGATACGCAGTATTTT
TRBD1 | . | TRBJ2-5 | TRBV28 | 17 | CASSSVPGTEYQETQYF | TGTGCCAGCAGTTCCGTCCCCGGGACAGAGTACCAAGAGACCCAGTACTTC
. | . | TRBJ2-3 | TRBV11-2 | 14 | CASEITGLTDTQYF | TGTGCCAGCGAGATAACAGGGCTAACAGATACGCAGTATTTT
TRBD1 | . | TRBJ1-4 | TRBV7-9 | 14 | CASSRTGSNEKLFF | TGTGCCAGCAGCCGGACAGGGAGTAATGAAAAACTGTTTTTT
. | few | TRBJ1-1 | TRBV7-3 | 15 | CASSLTHAPNTEAFF | TGTGCCAGCAGCTTAACCCATGCCCCGAACACTGAAGCTTTCTTT
. | . | TRBJ2-5 | TRBV5-8 | 14 | CASSFGTGEETQYF | TGTGCCAGCAGCTTCGGGACCGGGGAAGAGACCCAGTACTTC
TRBD1 | . | TRBJ1-5 | TRBV7-2 | 17 | CASSLQGADYSNQPQHF | TGTGCCAGCAGCTTACAGGGGGCAGATTATAGCAATCAGCCCCAGCATTTT
TRBD1 | . | TRBJ1-5 | TRBV7-6 | 16 | CASSDDDRGGNQPQHF | TGTGCCAGCAGCGACGATGACAGGGGAGGCAATCAGCCCCAGCATTTT
TRBD2 | once | TRBJ2-3 | TRBV14 | 16 | CASSQVRGGSTDTQYF | TGTGCCAGCAGCCAAGTCCGGGGAGGGAGCACAGATACGCAGTATTTT